This is a list of T cell receptor beta chains from one sample in a study of CD8+ T cells in alopecia areata. Profiling relied on immunoSEQ multiplex PCR, and the TCRdb table lists in-frame clones only, not all of them. The table records 130,000 to 150,000 clones, 65% to 90% of them present only once. The material was CD8+ T cells sorted from blood, obtained at week 4, from a patient treated with tofacitinib. These receptors originate from a human donor with alopecia areata. The CDR3 runs from the conserved cysteine through the conserved F or W. D genes are given only for firm matches. The size of a clone is reported for some rows only, either as once, few or many, or as a class for expanded clones.

>TRBV6-5|TRBJ2-3|TRBD1|NA
CASSSAGGTTDTQYF
TGTGCCAGCAGCTCAGCAGGGGGCACCACAGATACGCAGTATTTT
>TRBV7-9|TRBJ2-7|NA|NA
CASSHRQSYEQYF
TGTGCCAGCAGCCATCGACAAAGCTACGAGCAGTACTTC
>TRBV4-3|TRBJ2-5|NA|NA
CASSQSLGRQETQYF
TGCGCCAGCAGCCAAAGCTTGGGGCGGCAAGAGACCCAGTACTTC
>TRBV4-2|TRBJ1-5|NA|NA
CASSQNQRSNQPQHF
TGTGCCAGCAGCCAAAACCAAAGGAGCAATCAGCCCCAGCATTTT
>TRBV6-5|TRBJ2-3|NA|NA
CASNNRARPDTQYF
TGTGCCAGCAATAACCGGGCCCGGCCAGATACGCAGTATTTT
>TRBV19|TRBJ2-7|NA|NA
CASSNKQGTEQYF
TGTGCCAGTAGTAATAAACAAGGGACCGAGCAGTACTTC
>TRBV29-1|TRBJ2-2|NA|NA
CSVVLDTGELFF
TGCAGCGTTGTACTCGACACCGGGGAGCTGTTTTTT
>TRBV9|TRBJ2-1|NA|once
CASSVVSGAYEQFF
TGTGCCAGCAGCGTAGTATCGGGGGCTTATGAGCAGTTCTTC
>TRBV27|TRBJ2-1|TRBD2|NA
CASSLGLAGYNEQFF
TGTGCCAGCAGTCTCGGACTAGCGGGTTACAATGAGCAGTTCTTC
>TRBV7-9|TRBJ1-5|NA|few
CASSPLRGEYSNQPQHF
TGTGCCAGCAGCCCCCTGAGGGGCGAATATAGCAATCAGCCCCAGCATTTT
>TRBV19|TRBJ2-7|NA|NA
CASSITSGSYEQYF
TGTGCCAGTAGTATTACTTCAGGCTCCTACGAGCAGTACTTC
>TRBV7-6|TRBJ2-5|NA|NA
CASSLALRPGETQYF
TGTGCCAGCAGCTTAGCCCTGCGCCCGGGGGAGACCCAGTACTTC
>TRBV19|TRBJ2-1|NA|few
CASSPWAESYNEQFF
TGTGCCAGTAGCCCCTGGGCAGAGTCCTACAATGAGCAGTTCTTC
>TRBV7-2|TRBJ2-7|NA|few
CASSLAQREQYF
TGTGCCAGCAGCTTAGCTCAGCGCGAGCAGTACTTC
>TRBV5-6|TRBJ2-7|NA|NA
CASTLGDSYEQYF
TGTGCCAGCACCCTGGGAGATAGCTACGAGCAGTACTTC
>TRBV7-2|TRBJ1-3|NA|NA
CASSFGTRMMPTIYF
TGTGCCAGCAGCTTCGGGACACGTATGATGCCCACCATATATTTT
>TRBV2|TRBJ1-5|TRBD1|NA
CASSTGTGKDQPQHF
TGTGCCAGCAGTACCGGGACAGGGAAGGATCAGCCCCAGCATTTT
>TRBV7-6|TRBJ2-2|TRBD1|NA
CASSFGTGAGELFF
TGTGCCAGCAGCTTCGGGACAGGTGCCGGGGAGCTGTTTTTT
>TRBV6-5|TRBJ2-3|TRBD2|few
CASSYQAGVSWDTQYF
TGTGCCAGCAGTTACCAAGCGGGGGTGTCCTGGGATACGCAGTATTTT
>TRBV7-9|TRBJ2-5|NA|NA
CASSLDSQETQYF
TGTGCCAGCAGCTTAGATTCGCAAGAGACCCAGTACTTC
>TRBV6-5|TRBJ2-1|TRBD2|NA
CASSSGGAYNEQFF
TGTGCCAGCAGCAGCGGGGGGGCCTATAATGAGCAGTTCTTC
>TRBV2|TRBJ2-7|NA|NA
CASRTDSASYEQYF
TGTGCCAGCAGGACGGACAGCGCATCCTACGAGCAGTACTTC
>TRBV7-9|TRBJ1-1|NA|NA
CASSLAGTAFF
TGTGCCAGCAGCTTAGCTGGGACTGCTTTCTTT
>TRBV7-8|TRBJ2-1|NA|NA
CASSQTVSSYNEQFF
TGTGCCAGCAGCCAGACAGTTAGCTCCTACAATGAGCAGTTCTTC
>TRBV7-9|TRBJ2-7|TRBD2|NA
CASSPSGASYEQYF
TGTGCCAGCAGCCCTAGCGGGGCCTCCTACGAGCAGTACTTC
>TRBV2|TRBJ2-1|NA|NA
CASSDRDYNEQFF
TGTGCCAGCAGTGATCGGGACTACAATGAGCAGTTCTTC